This T cell receptor beta chain was identified in a study of T-cell memory formation after mild COVID-19. TCRdb re-called the 5' RACE reads with MiXCR, one entry per CDR3 protein. The sample shows roughly 550,000 distinct CDR3 sequences, around 20% of them seen only once. From germline, CDR1 is SGHRS and CDR2 YFSETQ. The CDR3 is 14 residues long. V was pared by 2 bases and J by 3 bases, with 11 bases between. This clonotype has just a few counts. The clonotype comes from an adult woman who had mild COVID-19 (a few samples of this study predate the infection). Cell type and time point are not known. Sequenced: PBMCs or a T cell subset sorted from them (not recorded which). The genes are TRBV5-1 and TRBJ1-1; perhaps TRBD1 as D (6 bases). In nucleotides, the CDR3 is TGCGCCAGCAGCTTCCAGGGGTCGGACACTGAAGCTTTCTTT. Protein product: CASSFQGSDTEAFF.